This T cell receptor (beta chain) originates from a study of cytomegalovirus exposure and HLA in healthy donors. Turning to the study itself: Membership in the Caucasian-associated ancestry cluster was found for around 81% of nearly 400 genotyped donors.

This clone was detected once. Vbeta (60) and Jbeta (13) primers were used in the PCR. Measured with immunoSEQ multiplex PCR; TCRdb has only the in-frame clones, and not every one. The sample includes roughly 130,000 clones, roughly three quarters of them seen just once. The junction had 8 bases not matched to a gene; V was cut back by 6 bases and J by 10 bases. CDR3 length: 15 residues. Germline CDR1 is MGHRA and CDR2 is YSYEKL. Sequenced sample: PBMCs. This receptor was taken from a female donor in good health and CMV-seronegative. J is TRBJ2-1 and V is TRBV4-1; 14 bases fit TRBD2. This CDR3 is CASRRLGLAGEEQFF. CDR3 bases: TGCGCCAGCAGGCGATTGGGACTAGCGGGAGAAGAGCAGTTCTTC.